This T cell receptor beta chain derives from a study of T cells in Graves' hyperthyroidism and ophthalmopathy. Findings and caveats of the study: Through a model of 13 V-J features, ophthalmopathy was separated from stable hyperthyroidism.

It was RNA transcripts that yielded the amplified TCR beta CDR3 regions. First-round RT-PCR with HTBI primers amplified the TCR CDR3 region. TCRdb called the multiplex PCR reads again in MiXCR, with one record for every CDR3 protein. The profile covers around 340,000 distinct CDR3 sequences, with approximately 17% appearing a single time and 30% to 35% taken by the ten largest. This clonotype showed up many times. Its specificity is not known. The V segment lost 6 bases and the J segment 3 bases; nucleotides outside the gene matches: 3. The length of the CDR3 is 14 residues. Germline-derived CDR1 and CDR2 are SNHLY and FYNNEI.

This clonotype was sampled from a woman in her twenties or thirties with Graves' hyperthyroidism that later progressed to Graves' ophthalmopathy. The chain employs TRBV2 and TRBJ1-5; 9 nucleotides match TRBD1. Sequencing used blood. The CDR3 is CASRDRGFNQPQHF. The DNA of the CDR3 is TGTGCCAGCAGAGACAGGGGGTTCAATCAGCCCCAGCATTTT.